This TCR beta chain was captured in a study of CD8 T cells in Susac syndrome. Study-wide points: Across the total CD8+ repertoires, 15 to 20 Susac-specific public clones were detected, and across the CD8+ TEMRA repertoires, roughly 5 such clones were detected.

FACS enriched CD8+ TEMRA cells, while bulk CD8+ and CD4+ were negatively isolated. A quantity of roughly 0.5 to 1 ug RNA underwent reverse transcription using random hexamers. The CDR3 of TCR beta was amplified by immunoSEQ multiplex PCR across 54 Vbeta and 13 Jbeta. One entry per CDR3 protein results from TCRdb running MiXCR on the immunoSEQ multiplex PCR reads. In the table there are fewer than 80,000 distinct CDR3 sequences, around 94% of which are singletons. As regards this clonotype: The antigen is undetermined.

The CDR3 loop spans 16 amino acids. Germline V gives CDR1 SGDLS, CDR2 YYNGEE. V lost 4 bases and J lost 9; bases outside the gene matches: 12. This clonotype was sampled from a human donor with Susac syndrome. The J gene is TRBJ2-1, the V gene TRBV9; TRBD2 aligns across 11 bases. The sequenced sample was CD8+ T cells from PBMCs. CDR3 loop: CASSKTNSGGAGEQFF. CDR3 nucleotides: TGTGCCAGCAGCAAAACAAATAGCGGGGGGGCCGGTGAGCAGTTCTTC. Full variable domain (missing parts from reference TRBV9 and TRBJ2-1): DSGVTQTPKHLITATGQRVTLRCSPRSGDLSVYWYQQSLDQGLQFLIQYYNGEERAKGNILERFSAQQFPDLHSELNLSSLELGDSALYFCASSKTNSGGAGEQFFGPGTRLTVL.